What follows are 23 T cell receptor beta chains derived from one specimen sequenced in a study of blood T cell repertoires in COVID-19. This table comes from immunoSEQ multiplex PCR, and its TCRdb copy is limited to in-frame clones, with some not included. The sample shows over 150,000 clones, just under 90% of them seen only once. The sequenced sample was peripheral blood. Receptors were obtained from a woman aged 18-35 years who had recovered from COVID-19.

The chain employs TRBV4-3 and TRBJ1-5, with D uncertain. The CDR3 is 16 amino acids. Looked up from germline, CDR1 is LGHNA and CDR2 is YSLEER. The V end was cut by 0 bases, the J end by 9 bases, with 18 bases between. CDR3: CASSQDHARPTRPQHF. CDR3 DNA sequence: TGCGCCAGCAGCCAAGATCATGCCAGGCCAACTCGGCCCCAGCATTTT.

The V call is TRBV6-4, the J call TRBJ1-1, with D hard to call. The germline CDR1 and CDR2 sequences are MRHNA and SNTAGT. CDR3 length equals 13 residues. The germline V and J ends were trimmed by 4 bases and 0 bases, with 6 bases remaining between them. The CDR3 sequence: CASSVTVNTEAFF. CDR3 nucleotides: TGTGCCAGCAGTGTTACAGTGAACACTGAAGCTTTCTTT.

The genes are TRBV14 and TRBJ1-5; no clear D. CDR1 and CDR2 from the germline V gene are SGHDN and FVKESK. Trimming took 1 base from V and 6 from J, leaving 10 bases between them. The CDR3 runs 14 residues. The CDR3 DNA sequence: TGTGCCAGCAGCCAAGCGGGTTTTGCTCAGCCCCAGCATTTT. Residues: CASSQAGFAQPQHF. The whole variable domain, filled in from reference TRBV14 and TRBJ1-5, reads EAGVTQFPSHSVIEKGQTVTLRCDPISGHDNLYWYRRVMGKEIKFLLHFVKESKQDESGMPNNRFLAERTGGTYSTLKVQPAELEDSGVYFCASSQAGFAQPQHFGDGTRLSIL.

This sequence joins TRBV5-1 and TRBJ2-1, with D possibly matching TRBD2 (6 bases). Per germline, CDR1 SGHRS and CDR2 YFSETQ. The ends were cut back, 2 bases at V and 3 bases at J, with 12 bases in the middle. The CDR3 is made up of 15 amino acids. The chain's CDR3 is CASSFQGTVYNEQFF. The CDR3 DNA is TGCGCCAGCAGCTTCCAAGGGACTGTCTACAATGAGCAGTTCTTC. The full variable domain, in which reference TRBV5-1 and TRBJ2-1 provide the parts outside the CDR3, is KAGVTQTPRYLIKTRGQQVTLSCSPISGHRSVSWYQQTPGQGLQFLFEYFSETQRNKGNFPGRFSGRQFSNSRSEMNVSTLELGDSALYLCASSFQGTVYNEQFFGPGTRLTVL.

Here the CDR3 DNA reads TGTGCCAGCAGTTACACCAGGGCCACGGACACTGAAGCTTTCTTT. Its protein product is CASSYTRATDTEAFF. This chain links TRBV6-5 with TRBJ1-1; D might be TRBD1 (5 bases). V shed 2 bases and J shed 3 bases, with 13 bases lying between them. Germline V CDR1 and CDR2: MNHEY, SVGAGI. CDR3 size: 15 residues.

This clone came up once. The chain has TRBV7-3 and TRBJ2-1, with 9 bases identical to TRBD1. There are 16 residues in the CDR3. With V trimmed by 0 bases and J by 6 bases, 6 bases remained unmatched. CDR1 and CDR2 from the germline V gene are SGHTA and FQGTGA. This chain's CDR3 is CASSLTPGQGANEQFF. In DNA form, the CDR3 reads TGTGCCAGCAGCTTAACGCCGGGACAGGGTGCCAATGAGCAGTTCTTC.

Only a few counts were recorded for this clone. CDR3 in DNA: TGTGCCGTCCCCCGGGACAGCCTCGAGCAGTACGTC. Translation: CAVPRDSLEQYV. The V call is TRBV11-3, the J call TRBJ2-7; 7 bases are shared with TRBD1. CDR3 length: 12 amino acids. V shed 11 bases, J shed 6 bases, and the junction held 10 bases outside the gene matches. Germline CDR1 is SGHNT and CDR2 is YENEEA.

This clone was detected a few times. The chain has TRBV3-1 (or the pseudogene TRBV3-2) and TRBJ1-3; 7 nucleotides agree with TRBD1. Trimming took 4 bases from V and 3 from J; bases not matched to a gene: 3. This CDR3 region has 14 residues. In germline, CDR1 is LGHDT, CDR2 YNNKEL (reference sequence). The CDR3 DNA reads TGTGCCAGCAGCCCCCGGGACAGTGGAAACACCATATATTTT. Translated, it gives CASSPRDSGNTIYF.

The chain uses TRBV15 and TRBJ1-2, with 8 positions matching TRBD1. This CDR3 spans 16 amino acids. V was clipped by 0 bases and J by 4 bases; unmatched bases: 7. Looked up from germline, CDR1 is LNHNV and CDR2 is YYDKDF (reference sequence). The CDR3 loop reads CATSRDLGQEGYGYTF. As DNA, the CDR3 is TGTGCCACCAGCAGAGATCTGGGACAGGAGGGCTATGGCTACACCTTC.

This sequence joins TRBV6-6 and TRBJ2-1; 9 positions agree with TRBD2. CDR1 is MNHNY, CDR2 SVGAGI, per germline (reference sequence). V shed 4 bases, J shed 7 bases, and the junction held 5 bases outside the gene matches. The CDR3 loop spans 14 amino acids. CDR3 protein: CASSSSGRLNEQFF. CDR3 in DNA: TGTGCCAGCAGTTCCAGCGGGAGGTTGAATGAGCAGTTCTTC.

The V and J genes are TRBV4-2 and TRBJ1-3, with 10 bases lining up with TRBD1. From germline, CDR1 is LGHNA and CDR2 YNFKEQ. V was clipped by 7 bases and J by 3 bases; unmatched bases: 9. This CDR3 is 16 amino acids long. The CDR3 loop reads CASTVGQGLFGNTIYF. CDR3 sequence (DNA): TGTGCCAGCACCGTGGGACAGGGGTTATTTGGAAACACCATATATTTT.

This chain joins TRBV6-2 or TRBV6-3 and TRBJ2-7; no definite D call. Germline V gives CDR1 MNHEY, CDR2 SVGEGT. Trimming shortened V by 0 bases and J by 2 bases, and 8 bases separated the two germline ends. The CDR3 loop spans 14 amino acids. CDR3 in amino acids: CASSYSHSTYEQYF. CDR3 nucleotides: TGTGCCAGCAGTTACTCTCACAGCACCTACGAGCAGTACTTC.

This clone was seen only once. The chain recombines TRBV19 with TRBJ1-6, with D possibly being TRBD1 (5 bases). V was pared by 7 bases and J by 14 bases, with 18 bases between. Germline V lookup: CDR1 LNHDA, CDR2 SQIVND (reference sequence). CDR3 length equals 13 residues. The CDR3 here is CASTPSEGSTLHF. The CDR3 nucleotides read TGTGCCAGTACCCCCTCGGAGGGGTCGACCCTCCACTTT. The full variable domain, completed using reference TRBV19 and TRBJ1-6, is DGGITQSPKYLFRKEGQNVTLSCEQNLNHDAMYWYRQDPGQGLRLIYYSQIVNDFQKGDIAEGYSVSREKKESFPLTVTSAQKNPTAFYLCASTPSEGSTLHFGNGTRLTVT.

To note about this clone: Within the sample, other DNA sequences also encode this same CDR3. This sequence joins TRBV19 and TRBJ1-1, with D perhaps TRBD1 (6 bases). Germline loops: CDR1 LNHDA, CDR2 SQIVND (reference sequence). V lost 8 bases, J lost 0 bases, and 13 bases lay in between. The CDR3 sequence is 14 residues long. The CDR3 sequence is CASSPDRMNTEAFF. In nucleotides, the CDR3 is TGTGCCAGTTCACCCGACAGGATGAACACTGAAGCTTTCTTT.

This rearrangement joins TRBV6-2 or TRBV6-3 to TRBJ2-4; maybe TRBD2 (5 bases). CDR3 size: 16 residues. Per germline, CDR1 MNHEY and CDR2 SVGEGT. Trimming pared 2 bases from V and 3 bases from J, leaving 14 bases between. Here the CDR3 DNA reads TGTGCCAGCAGTTACCCGGGGTGGGATAGCAAAAACATTCAGTACTTC. Translating it yields CASSYPGWDSKNIQYF.

The V and J genes are TRBV11-2 and TRBJ1-2; no firm D call. The CDR3 sequence is 16 residues long. Deletions cut 4 bases from V and 8 bases from J, with 23 bases between. CDR1 is SGHAT, CDR2 FQNNGV, per germline. CDR3 region: CASSSVRGGLHSGYTF. The DNA for the CDR3 is TGTGCCAGCAGCTCAGTGCGTGGAGGGCTTCACAGCGGCTACACCTTC. Using reference TRBV11-2 and TRBJ1-2 for the parts outside the CDR3, the full variable domain is EAGVAQSPRYKIIEKRQSVAFWCNPISGHATLYWYQQILGQGPKLLIQFQNNGVVDDSQLPKDRFSAERLKGVDSTLKIQPAKLEDSAVYLCASSSVRGGLHSGYTFGSGTRLTVV.

This sequence joins TRBV3-1 (or the pseudogene TRBV3-2) and TRBJ2-7; unclear D gene. The CDR3 is 14 amino acids. The ends were cut back, 4 bases at V and 6 bases at J, with 16 bases in the middle. Germline CDR1 and CDR2: LGHDT and YNNKEL (reference sequence). The chain's CDR3 is CASSPVGEVSEQYF. CDR3 nucleotide sequence: TGTGCCAGCAGCCCGGTCGGAGAGGTTTCCGAGCAGTACTTC.

The CDR3: CASSLAGRTEAFF. The CDR3 DNA reads TGTGCCAGCAGCTTGGCGGGGCGCACTGAAGCTTTCTTT. This chain joins TRBV7-9 and TRBJ1-1, with a tentative D call TRBD1 (5 bases). Trimming pared 3 bases from V and 4 bases from J, leaving 9 bases between. This CDR3 region has 13 residues. Germline-derived CDR1 and CDR2 are SEHNR and FQNEAQ (reference sequence).

This chain uses TRBV11-2 with TRBJ2-1; TRBD1 agrees at 7 bases. This CDR3 is 13 amino acids long. V lost 6 bases, J lost 10 bases, and 9 bases stayed unmatched. Germline CDR1 and CDR2: SGHAT and FQNNGV. The CDR3 loop is CASRLIGGREQFF. The CDR3 DNA reads as TGTGCCAGCAGACTCATAGGGGGCAGGGAGCAGTTCTTC.

CDR3 in amino acids: CASRAWGEGAGQPQHF. For the CDR3, the DNA is TGTGCCAGCAGGGCCTGGGGGGAAGGAGCGGGCCAGCCCCAGCATTTT. The J gene is TRBJ1-5, the V gene TRBV2; a weak D match, TRBD1 (5 bases). The CDR3 runs 16 residues. Germline lookup yields CDR1 SNHLY and CDR2 FYNNEI. V dropped 6 bases and J dropped 7 bases, with 22 bases sitting between them.

The CDR3 region has the DNA TGTGCCAGCGGCAGGGCGACTGAAGCTTTCTTT. As protein: CASGRATEAFF. V and J are TRBV6-5 and TRBJ1-1; a weak D match, TRBD1 (5 bases). The CDR3 contains 11 residues. V was trimmed by 8 bases and J by 5 bases, leaving 9 bases between them. The germline gives CDR1 MNHEY, CDR2 SVGAGI.

Here the CDR3 reads CASSPDQGSPLHF. CDR3 bases: TGTGCCAGCTCACCAGACCAGGGGTCGCCCCTCCACTTT. The chain links TRBV18 to TRBJ1-6; possible D gene TRBD1, 6 bases. CDR1 and CDR2 (germline): KGHSH, LQKENI. This CDR3 comprises 13 residues. Trimming stripped 2 bases from V and 13 bases from J, with 12 bases between.

The chain joins TRBV19 to TRBJ1-5; 7 bases match TRBD1. Germline V gene data show CDR1 as LNHDA and CDR2 as SQIVND (reference sequence). The length of the CDR3 is 17 residues. J was trimmed by 9 bases and V by 2 bases; bases with no gene match: 16. The CDR3 DNA reads as TGTGCCAGTAGTATATCCGTAGAGGGGGACAGCCTCGGGCCCCAGCATTTT. It codes for CASSISVEGDSLGPQHF.